A single sample is the source of the 5 T cell receptor beta chains below, sequenced in a study of long-term antiretroviral therapy in people with HIV. Survey-level immunoSEQ v3.0 assays were run. Sequencing used immunoSEQ multiplex PCR; TCRdb keeps in-frame clones, though not all of them. The sample lists approximately 11,000 clones, 80% to 90% seen once, with 15% to 25% in the top ten. Sequencing was performed on unsorted PBMCs, taken 0.2 years before starting antiretroviral therapy. All receptors derive from a woman in her forties with HIV.

The V gene is TRBV5-4, the J gene TRBJ2-5; TRBD1 agrees at 7 bases. Germline trimming cut 5 bases from V and 3 bases from J; bases unmatched to any gene: 4. This CDR3 spans 13 amino acids. Germline V gives CDR1 SGHNT, CDR2 YYREEE (reference sequence). CDR3 coding DNA: TGTGCCAGCAGATTACAGGGGAAAGAGACCCAGTACTTC. This codes for CASRLQGKETQYF.

V and J are TRBV19 and TRBJ1-1; 10 nucleotides align to TRBD1. Trimming cost V 7 bases and J 4 bases; bases outside gene matches: 9. CDR1 is LNHDA and CDR2 is SQIVND in the germline V gene (reference sequence). The CDR3 extends over 15 amino acids. CDR3 residues: CASNPGTGVGTEAFF. DNA for the CDR3: TGTGCCAGTAATCCCGGGACAGGGGTTGGCACTGAAGCTTTCTTT.

V gene TRBV5-8 combines with J gene TRBJ2-7; TRBD1 matches at 7 bases. Germline CDR1 is SGHTS and CDR2 is YDEGEE. The CDR3 contains 16 residues. The ends lost 3 bases at V and 3 bases at J; junction bases unmatched: 12. The CDR3 coding sequence is TGTGCCAGCAGCTCCCTCCCCGGACAGGAGAACTACGAGCAGTACTTC. Translated, it gives CASSSLPGQENYEQYF.

J is TRBJ2-3 and V is TRBV7-8; D assignment may be TRBD1 or TRBD2 (6 bases each). Germline values: CDR1 SGHVS, CDR2 FQNEAQ. The CDR3 spans 15 residues. V dropped 5 bases and J dropped 3 bases, with 15 bases sitting between them. CDR3 nucleotides: TGTGCCAGCAGCAATACAAGGGGGGTAACAGATACGCAGTATTTT. Encoded protein: CASSNTRGVTDTQYF. The full variable domain, completed using reference TRBV7-8 and TRBJ2-3, is GAGVSQSPRYKVAKRGQDVALRCDPISGHVSLFWYQQALGQGPEFLTYFQNEAQLDKSGLPSDRFFAERPEGSVSTLKIQRTQQEDSAVYLCASSNTRGVTDTQYFGPGTRLTVL.

The chain couples TRBV4-2 to TRBJ1-2; 9 nucleotides line up with TRBD1. Unmatched junction bases numbered 7, after V lost 0 bases and J lost 8 bases. Germline lookup yields CDR1 LGHNA and CDR2 YNFKEQ. This CDR3 comprises 15 residues. CDR3 bases: TGTGCCAGCAGCCAAGATTGGACAGGGGCCGCGGGCTACACCTTC. This encodes CASSQDWTGAAGYTF.